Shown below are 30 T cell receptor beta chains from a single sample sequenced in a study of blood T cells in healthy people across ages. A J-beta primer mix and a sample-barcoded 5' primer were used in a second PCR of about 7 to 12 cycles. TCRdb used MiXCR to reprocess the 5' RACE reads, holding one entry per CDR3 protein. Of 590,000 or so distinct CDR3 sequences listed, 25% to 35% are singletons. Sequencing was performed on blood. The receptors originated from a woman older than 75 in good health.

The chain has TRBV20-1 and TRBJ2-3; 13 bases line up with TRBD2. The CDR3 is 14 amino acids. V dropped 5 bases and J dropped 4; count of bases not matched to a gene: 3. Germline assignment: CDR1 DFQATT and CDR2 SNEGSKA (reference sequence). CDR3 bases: TGCAGTGCTTGGACTAGCGGGAGCGCAGATACGCAGTATTTT. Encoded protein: CSAWTSGSADTQYF.

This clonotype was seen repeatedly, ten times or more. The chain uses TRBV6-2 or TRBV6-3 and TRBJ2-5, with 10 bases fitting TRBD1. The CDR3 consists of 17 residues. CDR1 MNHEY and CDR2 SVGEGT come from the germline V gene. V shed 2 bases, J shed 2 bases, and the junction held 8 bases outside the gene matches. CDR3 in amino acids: CASSYETGGAGQETQYF. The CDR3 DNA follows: TGTGCCAGCAGTTACGAGACAGGGGGCGCGGGTCAAGAGACCCAGTACTTC.

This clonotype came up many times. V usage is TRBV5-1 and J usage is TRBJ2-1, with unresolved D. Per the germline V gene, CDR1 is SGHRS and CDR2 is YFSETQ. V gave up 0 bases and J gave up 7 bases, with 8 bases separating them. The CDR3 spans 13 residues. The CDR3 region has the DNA TGCGCCAGCAGCTTGGACATTTCAAATGAGCAGTTCTTC. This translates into CASSLDISNEQFF.

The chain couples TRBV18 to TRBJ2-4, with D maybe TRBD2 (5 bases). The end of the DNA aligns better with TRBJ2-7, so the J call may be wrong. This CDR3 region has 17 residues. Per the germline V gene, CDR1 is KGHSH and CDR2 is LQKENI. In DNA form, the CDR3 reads TGTGCCAGCTCACCAACGGGGATCTCGAGGAGTTCCTACGAGCAGTACTTC. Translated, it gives CASSPTGISRSSYEQYF.

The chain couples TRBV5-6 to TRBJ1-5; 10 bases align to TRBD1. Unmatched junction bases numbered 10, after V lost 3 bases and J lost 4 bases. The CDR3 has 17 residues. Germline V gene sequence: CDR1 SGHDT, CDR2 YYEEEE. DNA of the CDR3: TGTGCCAGCAGCTCTCGTGGGACAGGGGTTTGGAATCAGCCCCAGCATTTT. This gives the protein CASSSRGTGVWNQPQHF.

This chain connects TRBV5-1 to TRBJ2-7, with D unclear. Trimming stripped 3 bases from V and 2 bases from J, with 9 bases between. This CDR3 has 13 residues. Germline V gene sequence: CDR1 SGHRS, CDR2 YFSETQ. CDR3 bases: TGCGCCAGCAGCTCCTACAAGGCCTACGAGCAGTACTTC. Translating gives CASSSYKAYEQYF.

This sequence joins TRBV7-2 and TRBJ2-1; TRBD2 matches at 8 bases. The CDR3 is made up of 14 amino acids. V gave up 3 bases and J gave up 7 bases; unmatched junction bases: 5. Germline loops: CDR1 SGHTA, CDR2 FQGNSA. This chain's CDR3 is CASSFSGGPNEQFF. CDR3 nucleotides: TGTGCCAGCAGCTTCAGCGGGGGCCCGAATGAGCAGTTCTTC.

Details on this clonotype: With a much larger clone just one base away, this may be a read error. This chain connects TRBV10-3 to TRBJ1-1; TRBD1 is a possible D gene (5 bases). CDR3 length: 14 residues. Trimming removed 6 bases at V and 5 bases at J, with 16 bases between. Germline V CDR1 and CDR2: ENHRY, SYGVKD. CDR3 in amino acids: CAIRAQSGQTEAFF. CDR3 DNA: TGTGCCATCAGGGCCCAGTCGGGGCAAACTGAAGCTTTCTTT.

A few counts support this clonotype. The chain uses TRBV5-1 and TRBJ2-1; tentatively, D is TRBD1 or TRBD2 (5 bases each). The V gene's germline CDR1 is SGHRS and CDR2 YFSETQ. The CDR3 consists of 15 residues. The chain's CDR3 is CVSSLLGTETNEQFF. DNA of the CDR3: TGCGTTAGCAGCTTACTCGGGACCGAGACGAATGAGCAGTTCTTC.

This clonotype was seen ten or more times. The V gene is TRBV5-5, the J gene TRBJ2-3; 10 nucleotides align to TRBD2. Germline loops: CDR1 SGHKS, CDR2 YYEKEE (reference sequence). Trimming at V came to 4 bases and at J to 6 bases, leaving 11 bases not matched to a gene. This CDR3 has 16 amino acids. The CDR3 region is CASSGGAGGHRDTQYF. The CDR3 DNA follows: TGTGCCAGCAGCGGGGGAGCGGGGGGGCATCGGGATACGCAGTATTTT.

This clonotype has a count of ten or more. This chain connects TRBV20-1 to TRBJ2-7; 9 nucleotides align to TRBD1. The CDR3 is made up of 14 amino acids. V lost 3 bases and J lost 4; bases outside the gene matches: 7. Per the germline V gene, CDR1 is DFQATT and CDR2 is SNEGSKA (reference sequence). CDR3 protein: CSARDPGQGYEQYF. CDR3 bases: TGCAGTGCTAGGGACCCCGGACAGGGGTACGAGCAGTACTTC.

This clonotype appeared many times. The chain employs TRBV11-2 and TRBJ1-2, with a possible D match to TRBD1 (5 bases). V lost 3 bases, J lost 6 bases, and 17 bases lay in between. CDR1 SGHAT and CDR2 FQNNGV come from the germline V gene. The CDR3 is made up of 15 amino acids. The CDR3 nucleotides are TGTGCCAGCAGCTTGTGGGGCGCAGGGTATCATGGCTACACCTTC. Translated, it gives CASSLWGAGYHGYTF.

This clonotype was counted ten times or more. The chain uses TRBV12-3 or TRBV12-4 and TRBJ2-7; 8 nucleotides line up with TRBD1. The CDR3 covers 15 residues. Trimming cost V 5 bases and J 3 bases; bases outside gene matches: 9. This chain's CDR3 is CASSSPGQAIYEQYF. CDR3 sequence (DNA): TGTGCCAGCAGTAGTCCGGGACAGGCCATCTACGAGCAGTACTTC.

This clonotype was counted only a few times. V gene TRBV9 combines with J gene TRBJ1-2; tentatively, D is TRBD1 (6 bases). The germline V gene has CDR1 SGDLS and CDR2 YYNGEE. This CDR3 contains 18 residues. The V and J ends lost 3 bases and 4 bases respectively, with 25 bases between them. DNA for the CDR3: TGTGCCAGCAGCGGAGATGCGCTACAGGGCGGGGGCACCTATGGCTACACCTTC. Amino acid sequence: CASSGDALQGGGTYGYTF.

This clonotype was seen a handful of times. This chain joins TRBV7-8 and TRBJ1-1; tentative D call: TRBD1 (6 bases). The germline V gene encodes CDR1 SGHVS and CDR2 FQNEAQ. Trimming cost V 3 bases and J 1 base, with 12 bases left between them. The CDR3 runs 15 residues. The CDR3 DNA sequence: TGTGCCAGCAGCTTTGAACAGGGATGGAACACTGAAGCTTTCTTT. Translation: CASSFEQGWNTEAFF. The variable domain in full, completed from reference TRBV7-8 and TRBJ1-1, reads GAGVSQSPRYKVAKRGQDVALRCDPISGHVSLFWYQQALGQGPEFLTYFQNEAQLDKSGLPSDRFFAERPEGSVSTLKIQRTQQEDSAVYLCASSFEQGWNTEAFFGQGTRLTVV.

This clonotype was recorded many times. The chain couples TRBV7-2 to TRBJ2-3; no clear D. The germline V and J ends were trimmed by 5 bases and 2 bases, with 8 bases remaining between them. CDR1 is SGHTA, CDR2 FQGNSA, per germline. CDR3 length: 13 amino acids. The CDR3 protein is CASSPSFTDTQYF. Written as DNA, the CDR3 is TGTGCCAGCAGCCCCTCGTTCACAGATACGCAGTATTTT.

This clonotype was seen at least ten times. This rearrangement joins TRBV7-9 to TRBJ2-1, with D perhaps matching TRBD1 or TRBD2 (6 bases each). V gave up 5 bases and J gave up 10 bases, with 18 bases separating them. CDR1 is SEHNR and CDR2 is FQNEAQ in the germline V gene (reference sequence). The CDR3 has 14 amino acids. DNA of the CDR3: TGTGCCAGCAGCCTAGAGGGGGGCACCTCGGAGCAGTTCTTC. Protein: CASSLEGGTSEQFF.

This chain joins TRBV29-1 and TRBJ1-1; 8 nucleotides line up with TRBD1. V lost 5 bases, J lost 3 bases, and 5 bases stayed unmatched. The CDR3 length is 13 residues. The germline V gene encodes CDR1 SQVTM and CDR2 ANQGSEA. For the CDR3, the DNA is TGCAGCGTTCTTCAGGGGGCTGACACTGAAGCTTTCTTT. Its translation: CSVLQGADTEAFF.

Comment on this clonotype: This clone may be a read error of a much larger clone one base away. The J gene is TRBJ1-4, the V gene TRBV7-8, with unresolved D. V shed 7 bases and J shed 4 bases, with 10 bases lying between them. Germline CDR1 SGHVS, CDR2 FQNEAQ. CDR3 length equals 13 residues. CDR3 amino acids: CASNSGYNEKLFF. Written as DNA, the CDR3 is TGTGCCAGCAACTCTGGCTATAATGAAAAACTGTTTTTT.

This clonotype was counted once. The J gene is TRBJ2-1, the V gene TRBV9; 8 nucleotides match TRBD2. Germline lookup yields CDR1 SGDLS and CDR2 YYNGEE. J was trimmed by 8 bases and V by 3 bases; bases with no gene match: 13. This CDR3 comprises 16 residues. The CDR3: CASSEGRAGVLDEQFF. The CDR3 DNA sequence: TGTGCCAGCAGCGAGGGACGAGCGGGAGTTTTGGATGAGCAGTTCTTC.

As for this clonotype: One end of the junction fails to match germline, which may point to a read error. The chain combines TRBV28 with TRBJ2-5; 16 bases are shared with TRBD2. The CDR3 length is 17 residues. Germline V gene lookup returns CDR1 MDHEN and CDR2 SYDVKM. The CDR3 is CAGSPTGTSGGANEQYF. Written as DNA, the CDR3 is TGTGCCGGCAGTCCCACCGGGACTAGCGGGGGGGCAAATGAGCAGTACTTC.

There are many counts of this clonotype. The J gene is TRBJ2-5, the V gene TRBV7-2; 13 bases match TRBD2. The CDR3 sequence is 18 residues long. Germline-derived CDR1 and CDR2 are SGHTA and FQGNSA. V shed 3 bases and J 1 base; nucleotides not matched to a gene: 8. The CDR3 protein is CASSFGRLAGGSQETQYF. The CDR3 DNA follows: TGTGCCAGCAGCTTTGGTCGACTAGCGGGGGGTTCCCAAGAGACCCAGTACTTC.

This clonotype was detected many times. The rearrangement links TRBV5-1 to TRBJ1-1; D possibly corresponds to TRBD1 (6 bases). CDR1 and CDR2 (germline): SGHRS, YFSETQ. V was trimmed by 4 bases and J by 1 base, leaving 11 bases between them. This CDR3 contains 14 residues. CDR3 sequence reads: CASSATTGNTEAFF. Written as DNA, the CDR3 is TGCGCCAGCAGCGCCACGACAGGGAACACTGAAGCTTTCTTT. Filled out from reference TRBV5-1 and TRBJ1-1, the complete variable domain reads KAGVTQTPRYLIKTRGQQVTLSCSPISGHRSVSWYQQTPGQGLQFLFEYFSETQRNKGNFPGRFSGRQFSNSRSEMNVSTLELGDSALYLCASSATTGNTEAFFGQGTRLTVV.

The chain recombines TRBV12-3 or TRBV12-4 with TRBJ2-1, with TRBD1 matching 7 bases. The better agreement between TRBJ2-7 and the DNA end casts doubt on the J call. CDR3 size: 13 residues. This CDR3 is CASSQWDSYEQYF. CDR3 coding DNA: TGTGCCAGCAGTCAATGGGACAGCTACGAGCAGTACTTC.

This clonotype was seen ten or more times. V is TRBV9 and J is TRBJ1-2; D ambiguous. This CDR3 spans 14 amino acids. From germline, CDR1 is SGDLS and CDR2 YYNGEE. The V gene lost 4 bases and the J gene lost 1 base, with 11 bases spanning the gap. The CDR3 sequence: CASSYSPGNYGYTF. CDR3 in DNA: TGTGCCAGCAGCTACTCCCCCGGTAACTATGGCTACACCTTC.

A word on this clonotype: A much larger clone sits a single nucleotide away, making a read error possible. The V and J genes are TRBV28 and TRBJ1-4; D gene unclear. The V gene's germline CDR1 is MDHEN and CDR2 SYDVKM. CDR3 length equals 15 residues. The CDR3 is CASSLSQWTREKPFF. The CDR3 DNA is TGTGCCAGCAGTTTATCGCAGTGGACGCGTGAAAAACCGTTTTTT.

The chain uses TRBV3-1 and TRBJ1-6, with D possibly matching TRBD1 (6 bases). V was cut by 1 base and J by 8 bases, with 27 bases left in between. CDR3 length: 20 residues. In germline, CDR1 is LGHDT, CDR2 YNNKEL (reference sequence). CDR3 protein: CASSQVPPGDSWDSYSPLHF. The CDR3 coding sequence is TGTGCCAGCAGCCAAGTCCCTCCAGGGGACTCATGGGATTCCTATTCACCCCTCCACTTT.

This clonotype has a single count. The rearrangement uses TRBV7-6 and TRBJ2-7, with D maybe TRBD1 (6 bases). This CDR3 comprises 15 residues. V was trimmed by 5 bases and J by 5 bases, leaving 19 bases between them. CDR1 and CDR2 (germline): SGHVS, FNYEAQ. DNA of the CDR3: TGTGCCAGCAGCCCCGGACAGTCGGTGGGGAACGAGCAGTACTTC. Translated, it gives CASSPGQSVGNEQYF. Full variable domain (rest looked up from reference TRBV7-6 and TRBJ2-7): GAGVSQSPRYKVTKRGQDVALRCDPISGHVSLYWYRQALGQGPEFLTYFNYEAQQDKSGLPNDRFSAERPEGSISTLTIQRTEQRDSAMYRCASSPGQSVGNEQYFGPGTRLTVT.

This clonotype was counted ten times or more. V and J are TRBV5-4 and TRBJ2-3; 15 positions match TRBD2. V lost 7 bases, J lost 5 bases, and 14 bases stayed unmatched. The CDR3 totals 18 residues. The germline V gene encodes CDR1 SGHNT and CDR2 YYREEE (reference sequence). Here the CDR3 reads CASGRTSGGAFGGDTQYF. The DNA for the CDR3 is TGTGCCAGCGGGAGGACTAGCGGGGGGGCCTTTGGTGGAGATACGCAGTATTTT.

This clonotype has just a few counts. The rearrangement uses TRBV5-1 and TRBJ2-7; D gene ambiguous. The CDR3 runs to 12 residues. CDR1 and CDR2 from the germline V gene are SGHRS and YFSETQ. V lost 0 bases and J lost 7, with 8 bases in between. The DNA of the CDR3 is TGCGCCAGCAGCTTGGAAGTCAATGAGCAGTACTTC. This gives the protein CASSLEVNEQYF.